This entry concerns a single T cell receptor beta chain. The antigen it recognizes is unknown. No base-level quality is on record; no much larger clone is a single base apart. These data originate in a study of cytomegalovirus exposure and HLA in healthy donors (dated by TCRdb to the late 2010s). For the study in its entirety: According to a later analysis, one platform produced both the 120 validation repertoires and the approximately 660 repertoires of the first cohort. The aim of the study was to test whether cataloging public T cell receptors could identify signatures of past pathogen exposure. Along with the approximately 700-subject first cohort, a separate validation cohort of over a hundred different subjects was used. The study combined high-throughput TCR immunosequencing, statistical association of individual TCRs with disease status, and machine learning to predict cytomegalovirus infection status. What the work shows at the level of the full study, not this receptor alone: According to the authors, the approach could potentially be generalized to other disease states and immunological phenotypes. In a later analysis, TCRs clustered in the first cohort were found to also tend to co-occur in the roughly 120 validation repertoires, with approximately 95% of cluster scores above 0. A later analysis had no HLA typing for the validation cohort, so co-occurrence there was scored across all 110 or so repertoires. The classifier was reported to diagnose cytomegalovirus status with high specificity and sensitivity in both the original cohort and the validation cohort. Most TCR sequences were observed very rarely across donors, whereas some public TCRs were present in many individuals. A total of around 150 TCR beta chains were listed by the study as associated with cytomegalovirus. In vitro tests confirmed that a few of the cytomegalovirus-associated TCR beta chains recognize cytomegalovirus antigens.

Donors formed part of the validation cohort, which comprised 120 subjects and was distinct from the first cohort of roughly 600 subjects. The library was made by the immunoSEQ multiplex PCR assay. Processing in the source paper ran as follows. A statistical classification framework was built for diagnosing cytomegalovirus status from the catalog of TCR beta chain sequences. The table was pulled from immuneACCESS by TCRdb, which kept in-frame rearrangements only. Such tables lose some clones; where checked, under half of the loss comes from unresolved V genes, and the rest has no known cause. The DNA gave D and trimming, while V, J and clone size come from that table. In all, the sample holds around 220,000 clones, and around nine tenths of those were seen once. The ten largest clonotypes hold just under 3% of the sample. V is shortened by 0 bases, J by 2 bases, and the region joining them spans 13 bases. The CDR3 runs 16 residues from the cysteine to the phenylalanine. This entry keeps only the CDR3 DNA: 48 bases, framed from base 1. In the germline V gene, CDR1 corresponds to ENHRY and CDR2 to SYGVKD.

The material sequenced was PBMCs. The V and J genes are TRBV10-3 and TRBJ1-2; no D gene call is confident. The sequence was obtained from a woman between 18 and 29 years old in good health and CMV-seronegative. The CDR3 region reads CAISESSAGPNYGYTF. The bases read TGTGCCATCAGTGAGTCGTCGGCAGGCCCGAACTATGGCTACACCTTC.